This T cell receptor (beta chain) was sequenced for a study of blood T cell repertoires in COVID-19. As processed by the authors: Amplification of reference gene primers provided the estimated nucleated cell counts. Sequencing was performed with immunoSEQ multiplex PCR; in TCRdb, only in-frame clones are kept and a portion is missing. For V, J and clone size, that table is used; D and trimming come from the DNA. The top ten clones hold around 8.6% of a sample with around 180,000 clones, roughly 86% of them seen once. Residents of approximately 25 US areas, aged roughly 18 to 89 years, made up the participants. Membership in each cohort depended on participant-reported clinical history. V lost 0 bases to trimming and J lost 6 bases; unmatched junction nucleotides: 8. The CDR3 runs 17 residues. Germline V gene data show CDR1 as KGHDR and CDR2 as SFDVKD.

The gene calls are TRBV24-1 and TRBJ2-1; 9 nucleotides match TRBD2. The sequencing sample was made of PBMCs or T cells enriched from blood (not recorded which). This clonotype originated in a woman in her twenties or thirties who had recovered from COVID-19. The CDR3 spells CATSDLQPSGTLNEQFF. The CDR3 nucleotides read TGTGCCACCAGTGATTTGCAGCCTAGCGGGACTCTCAATGAGCAGTTCTTC.